The TCR beta chain described here comes from a study of T cell changes during pregnancy in multiple sclerosis. Trimming took 0 bases from V and 2 from J; bases not matched to a gene: 3. The CDR3 runs 15 residues. Per the germline V gene, CDR1 is LGHNA and CDR2 is YSLEER. TCRdb keeps only in-frame clones here, not all; method: immunoSEQ multiplex PCR. Among tens of thousands of clones listed, around 94% were seen once. The rearrangement joins TRBV4-3 to TRBJ2-7; TRBD2 aligns across 8 bases. This TCR was sampled from a female donor with multiple sclerosis, enrolled in a pregnancy study. The specimen comprised CD4+ T cells from peripheral blood mononuclear cells, sampled in the third trimester of pregnancy. CDR3 residues: CASSQEASGPYEQYF. The CDR3 nucleotides read TGCGCCAGCAGCCAAGAGGCTAGCGGGCCCTACGAGCAGTACTTC.